These T cell receptor beta chains were read from a single sample in a study of blood T cell repertoires in COVID-19. Profiled with immunoSEQ multiplex PCR; TCRdb holds only in-frame clones, not every one. This table has about 230,000 clones, more than 70% appearing once. The sample was peripheral blood. The receptors originated from a man of 80 years or more with acute or convalescent COVID-19. The CDR3 runs from the conserved cysteine through the conserved F or W. A D gene is named only where the DNA matches it firmly. Part of the rows lack a size; the others show once, few, many or a class for expanded clones.

d_call: -; clone_size: -; v_call: TRBV21-1; j_call: TRBJ2-1; cdr3_length: 16; cdr3_nt: TGTGCCAGCAGCAAAGTTGGGCAGGGGGTAGTGAATGAGCAGTTCTTC; cdr3_aa: CASSKVGQGVVNEQFF
d_call: TRBD1; clone_size: -; v_call: TRBV6-5; j_call: TRBJ1-2; cdr3_length: 14; cdr3_nt: TGTGCCAGCAACTCAGGGACAGGGTCCTATGGCTACACCTTC; cdr3_aa: CASNSGTGSYGYTF
d_call: -; clone_size: few; v_call: TRBV6-5; j_call: TRBJ2-7; cdr3_length: 15; cdr3_nt: TGTGCCAGCAGTTACTCTGGCGGGGCTCTCTACGAGCAGTACTTC; cdr3_aa: CASSYSGGALYEQYF
d_call: -; clone_size: -; v_call: TRBV7-2; j_call: TRBJ2-3; cdr3_length: 14; cdr3_nt: TGTGCCAGCAGCTTAGCGGGAGTGACAGATACGCAGTATTTT; cdr3_aa: CASSLAGVTDTQYF
d_call: -; clone_size: -; v_call: TRBV28; j_call: TRBJ2-3; cdr3_length: 14; cdr3_nt: TGTGCCACCAAGGGCCTAGGAGGCTCAGATACGCAGTATTTT; cdr3_aa: CATKGLGGSDTQYF
d_call: TRBD2; clone_size: -; v_call: TRBV5-1; j_call: TRBJ2-1; cdr3_length: 15; cdr3_nt: TGCGCCAGCAGCACGCTACTAGCGGGAGGATCTGAGCAGTTCTTC; cdr3_aa: CASSTLLAGGSEQFF
d_call: -; clone_size: few; v_call: TRBV7-9; j_call: TRBJ2-5; cdr3_length: 12; cdr3_nt: TGTGCCAGCAGCTTAGACTTCACGACCCAGTACTTC; cdr3_aa: CASSLDFTTQYF
d_call: TRBD1; clone_size: once; v_call: TRBV7-9; j_call: TRBJ1-2; cdr3_length: 14; cdr3_nt: TGTGCCAGCAGCTTATCACAGGGGAGCTATGGCTACACCTTC; cdr3_aa: CASSLSQGSYGYTF
d_call: TRBD2; clone_size: once; v_call: TRBV3-1/TRBV3-2; j_call: TRBJ2-5; cdr3_length: 13; cdr3_nt: TGTGCCAGCAGCCCGGGACTACCGGGGACCCAGTACTTC; cdr3_aa: CASSPGLPGTQYF
d_call: -; clone_size: -; v_call: TRBV4-1; j_call: TRBJ2-7; cdr3_length: 16; cdr3_nt: TGCGCCAGCAGCCAAGAACCGGTGAATAATTACTACGAGCAGTACTTC; cdr3_aa: CASSQEPVNNYYEQYF
d_call: -; clone_size: -; v_call: TRBV28; j_call: TRBJ1-5; cdr3_length: 14; cdr3_nt: TGTGCCAGCAGTTTATTCCGGGGAGGCCAGCCCCAGCATTTT; cdr3_aa: CASSLFRGGQPQHF
d_call: -; clone_size: -; v_call: TRBV1; j_call: TRBJ2-2; cdr3_length: 13; cdr3_nt: TGCACCAGCAGTTGGCGGGACACCGGGGAGCTGTTTTTT; cdr3_aa: CTSSWRDTGELFF
d_call: TRBD1; clone_size: -; v_call: TRBV2; j_call: TRBJ1-1; cdr3_length: 14; cdr3_nt: TGTGCCAGCACGGGACAGGGCCCAAACACTGAAGCTTTCTTT; cdr3_aa: CASTGQGPNTEAFF
d_call: -; clone_size: -; v_call: TRBV28; j_call: TRBJ1-4; cdr3_length: 15; cdr3_nt: TGTGCCAGCAAACTACCACAGGCCTCTAATGAAAAACTGTTTTTT; cdr3_aa: CASKLPQASNEKLFF
d_call: -; clone_size: -; v_call: TRBV19; j_call: TRBJ1-2; cdr3_length: 13; cdr3_nt: TGTGCCACCCACCCAGCAGGGGATCATGGCTACACCTTC; cdr3_aa: CATHPAGDHGYTF
d_call: -; clone_size: -; v_call: TRBV4-1; j_call: TRBJ2-5; cdr3_length: 13; cdr3_nt: TGCGCCAGCAGCCAAGACAGGGAAGAGACCCAGTACTTC; cdr3_aa: CASSQDREETQYF
d_call: TRBD2; clone_size: -; v_call: TRBV27; j_call: TRBJ2-1; cdr3_length: 17; cdr3_nt: TGTGCCAGCAGTCCAAGGTCGAGACTAGCGGGCAGGAATGAGCAGTTCTTC; cdr3_aa: CASSPRSRLAGRNEQFF
d_call: TRBD1; clone_size: -; v_call: TRBV6-6; j_call: TRBJ2-7; cdr3_length: 13; cdr3_nt: TGTGCCAGCAGCCTGACAGGGTTGGACGAGCAGTACTTC; cdr3_aa: CASSLTGLDEQYF
d_call: TRBD2; clone_size: -; v_call: TRBV5-6; j_call: TRBJ2-1; cdr3_length: 16; cdr3_nt: TGTGCCAGCAGCTCGGGACTAGCGGTCACATACAATGAGCAGTTCTTC; cdr3_aa: CASSSGLAVTYNEQFF
d_call: -; clone_size: -; v_call: TRBV2; j_call: TRBJ1-2; cdr3_length: 16; cdr3_nt: TGTGCCAGCAGTGAGGGCCTACCGGGACTTAACTATGGCTACACCTTC; cdr3_aa: CASSEGLPGLNYGYTF
d_call: -; clone_size: few; v_call: TRBV25-1; j_call: TRBJ2-1; cdr3_length: 10; cdr3_nt: TGTGCCAGCAGTCAAATTGAGCAGTTCTTC; cdr3_aa: CASSQIEQFF
d_call: -; clone_size: -; v_call: TRBV19; j_call: TRBJ2-1; cdr3_length: 15; cdr3_nt: TGTGCCAGTAGTATAGGGGGCAGGGGATACAATGAGCAGTTCTTC; cdr3_aa: CASSIGGRGYNEQFF
d_call: TRBD1; clone_size: -; v_call: TRBV2; j_call: TRBJ2-3; cdr3_length: 16; cdr3_nt: TGTGCCAGCAGTGTCCGGACAGGGAGCCGCACAGATACGCAGTATTTT; cdr3_aa: CASSVRTGSRTDTQYF
d_call: -; clone_size: -; v_call: TRBV6-5; j_call: TRBJ1-4; cdr3_length: 15; cdr3_nt: TGTGCCAGCAGTTTGGGACTTTCGCCTAATGAAAAACTGTTTTTT; cdr3_aa: CASSLGLSPNEKLFF
d_call: -; clone_size: -; v_call: TRBV29-1; j_call: TRBJ2-5; cdr3_length: 14; cdr3_nt: TGCAGCGTTGAAGGTCAACACACCCAAGAGACCCAGTACTTC; cdr3_aa: CSVEGQHTQETQYF
d_call: TRBD1; clone_size: -; v_call: TRBV18; j_call: TRBJ2-7; cdr3_length: 14; cdr3_nt: TGTGCCAGCTCCGCAACAGGGGTTGGCTACGAGCAGTACTTC; cdr3_aa: CASSATGVGYEQYF
d_call: TRBD2; clone_size: -; v_call: TRBV9; j_call: TRBJ2-6; cdr3_length: 17; cdr3_nt: TGTGCCAGCAGCGTCCATGCGGGGGACTCTGGGGCCAACGTCCTGACTTTC; cdr3_aa: CASSVHAGDSGANVLTF
d_call: -; clone_size: -; v_call: TRBV5-6; j_call: TRBJ1-2; cdr3_length: 13; cdr3_nt: TGTGCCAGCAGCCGCGACATAATCTATGGCTACACCTTC; cdr3_aa: CASSRDIIYGYTF